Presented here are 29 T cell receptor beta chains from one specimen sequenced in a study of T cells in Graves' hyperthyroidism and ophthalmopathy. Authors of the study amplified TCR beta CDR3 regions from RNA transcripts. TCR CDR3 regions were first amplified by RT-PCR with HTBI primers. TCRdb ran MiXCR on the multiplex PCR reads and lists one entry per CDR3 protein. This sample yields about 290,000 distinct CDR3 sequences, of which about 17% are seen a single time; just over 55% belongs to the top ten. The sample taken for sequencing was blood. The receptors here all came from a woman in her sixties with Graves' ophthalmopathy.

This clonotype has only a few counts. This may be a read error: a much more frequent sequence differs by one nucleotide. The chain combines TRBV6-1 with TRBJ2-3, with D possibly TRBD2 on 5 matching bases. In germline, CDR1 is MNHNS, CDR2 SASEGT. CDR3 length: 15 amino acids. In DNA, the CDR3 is TGTGCCAGCACTCCCCCGGGAAGACACACAGATACGCAGTGTTTT. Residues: CASTPPGRHTDTQCF.

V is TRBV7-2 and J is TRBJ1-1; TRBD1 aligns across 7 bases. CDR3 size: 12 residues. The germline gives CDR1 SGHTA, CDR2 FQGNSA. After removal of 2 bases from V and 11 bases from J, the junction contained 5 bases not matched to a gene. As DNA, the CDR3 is TGTGCCAGCAGCTTAAAAGGGGGCGGGGCTTTCTTT. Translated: CASSLKGGGAFF. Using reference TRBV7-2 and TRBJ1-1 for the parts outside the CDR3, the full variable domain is GAGVSQSPSNKVTEKGKDVELRCDPISGHTALYWYRQSLGQGLEFLIYFQGNSAPDKSGLPSDRFSAERTGGSVSTLTIQRTQQEDSAVYLCASSLKGGGAFFGQGTRLTVV.

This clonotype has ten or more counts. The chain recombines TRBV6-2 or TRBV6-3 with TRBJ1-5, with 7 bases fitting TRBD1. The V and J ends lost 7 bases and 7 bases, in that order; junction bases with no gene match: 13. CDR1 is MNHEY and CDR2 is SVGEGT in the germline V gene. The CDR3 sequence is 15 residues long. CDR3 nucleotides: TGTGCCAGCATTACCTTGGGACAGAGGGGACAGCCCCAGCATTTT. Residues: CASITLGQRGQPQHF.

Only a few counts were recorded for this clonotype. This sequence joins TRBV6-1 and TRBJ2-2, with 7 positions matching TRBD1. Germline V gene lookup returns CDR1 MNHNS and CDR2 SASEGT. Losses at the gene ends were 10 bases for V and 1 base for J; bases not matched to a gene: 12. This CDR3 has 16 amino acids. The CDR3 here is CATRALRTGNTGELFF. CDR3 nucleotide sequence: TGTGCCACCCGAGCATTAAGGACAGGGAACACCGGGGAGCTGTTTTTT.

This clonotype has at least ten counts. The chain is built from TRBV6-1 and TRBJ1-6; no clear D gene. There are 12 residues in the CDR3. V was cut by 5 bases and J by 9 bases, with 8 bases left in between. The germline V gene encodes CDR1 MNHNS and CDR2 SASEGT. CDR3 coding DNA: TGTGCCAGCAGTTCACAGAGTTCACCCCTCCACTTT. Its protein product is CASSSQSSPLHF.

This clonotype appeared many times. This chain's CDR3 is CASSSGLAGVWETQYF. Here the CDR3 DNA reads TGCGCCAGCAGCTCCGGACTAGCGGGAGTATGGGAGACCCAGTACTTC. The chain combines TRBV5-1 with TRBJ2-5; TRBD2 aligns across 13 bases. Germline values: CDR1 SGHRS, CDR2 YFSETQ. CDR3 length equals 16 residues. Trimming cost V 3 bases and J 5 bases; bases outside gene matches: 7.

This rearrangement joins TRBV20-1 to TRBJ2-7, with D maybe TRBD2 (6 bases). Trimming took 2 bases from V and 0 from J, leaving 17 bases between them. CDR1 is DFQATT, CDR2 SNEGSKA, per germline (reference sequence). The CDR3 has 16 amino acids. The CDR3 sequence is CSARSVGGRVSYEQYF. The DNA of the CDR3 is TGCAGTGCTAGATCGGTCGGAGGGCGGGTCTCCTACGAGCAGTACTTC.

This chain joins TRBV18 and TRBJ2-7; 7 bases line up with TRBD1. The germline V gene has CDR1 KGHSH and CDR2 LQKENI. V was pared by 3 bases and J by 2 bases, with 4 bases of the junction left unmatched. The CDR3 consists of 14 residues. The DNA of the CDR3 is TGTGCCAGCTCACCGGGACAGCCGACCTACGAGCAGTACTTC. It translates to CASSPGQPTYEQYF.

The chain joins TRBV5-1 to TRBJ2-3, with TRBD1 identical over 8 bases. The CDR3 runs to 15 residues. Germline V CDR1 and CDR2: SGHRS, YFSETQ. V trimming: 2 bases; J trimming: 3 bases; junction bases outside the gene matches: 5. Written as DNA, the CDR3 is TGCGCCAGCAGCTTTCGACAGGGGAATACAGATACGCAGTATTTT. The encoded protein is CASSFRQGNTDTQYF.

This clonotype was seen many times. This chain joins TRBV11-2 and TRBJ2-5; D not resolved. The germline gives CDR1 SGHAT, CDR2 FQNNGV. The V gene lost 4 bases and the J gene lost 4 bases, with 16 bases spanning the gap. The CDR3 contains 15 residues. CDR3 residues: CASSSLQRNPETQYF. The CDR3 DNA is TGTGCCAGCAGCTCTTTACAGCGTAACCCAGAGACCCAGTACTTC. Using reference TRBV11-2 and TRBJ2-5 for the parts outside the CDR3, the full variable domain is EAGVAQSPRYKIIEKRQSVAFWCNPISGHATLYWYQQILGQGPKLLIQFQNNGVVDDSQLPKDRFSAERLKGVDSTLKIQPAKLEDSAVYLCASSSLQRNPETQYFGPGTRLLVL.

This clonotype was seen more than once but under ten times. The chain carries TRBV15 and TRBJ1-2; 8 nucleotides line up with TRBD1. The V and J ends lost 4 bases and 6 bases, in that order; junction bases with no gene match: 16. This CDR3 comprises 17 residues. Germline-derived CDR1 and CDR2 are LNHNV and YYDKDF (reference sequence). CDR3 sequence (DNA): TGTGCCACCAGCAAGAGGCAACCGAACAGGGGGAATAATGGCTACACCTTC. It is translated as CATSKRQPNRGNNGYTF. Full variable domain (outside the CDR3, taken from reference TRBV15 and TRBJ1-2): DAMVIQNPRYQVTQFGKPVTLSCSQTLNHNVMYWYQQKSSQAPKLLFHYYDKDFNNEADTPDNFQSRRPNTSFCFLDIRSPGLGDTAMYLCATSKRQPNRGNNGYTFGSGTRLTVV.

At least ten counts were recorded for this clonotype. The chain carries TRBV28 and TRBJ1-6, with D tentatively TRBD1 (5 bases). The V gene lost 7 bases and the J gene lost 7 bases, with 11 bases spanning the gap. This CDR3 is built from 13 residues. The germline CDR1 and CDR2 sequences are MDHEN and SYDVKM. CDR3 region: CASKETVNSPLHF. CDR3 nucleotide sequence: TGTGCCAGCAAGGAGACAGTGAATTCACCCCTCCACTTT.

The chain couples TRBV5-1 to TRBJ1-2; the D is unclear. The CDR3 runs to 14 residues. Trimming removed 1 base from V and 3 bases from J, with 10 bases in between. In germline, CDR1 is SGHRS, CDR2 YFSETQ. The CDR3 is CASSLSSTDYGYTF. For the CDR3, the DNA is TGCGCCAGCAGCTTGTCATCGACGGACTATGGCTACACCTTC. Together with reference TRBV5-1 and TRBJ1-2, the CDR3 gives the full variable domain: KAGVTQTPRYLIKTRGQQVTLSCSPISGHRSVSWYQQTPGQGLQFLFEYFSETQRNKGNFPGRFSGRQFSNSRSEMNVSTLELGDSALYLCASSLSSTDYGYTFGSGTRLTVV.

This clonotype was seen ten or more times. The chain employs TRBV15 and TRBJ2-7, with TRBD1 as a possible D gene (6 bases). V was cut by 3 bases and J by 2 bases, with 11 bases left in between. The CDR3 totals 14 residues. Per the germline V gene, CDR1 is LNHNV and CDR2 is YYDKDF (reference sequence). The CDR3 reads CATSSDRYPYEQYF. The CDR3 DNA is TGTGCCACCAGCAGTGACAGGTACCCCTACGAGCAGTACTTC. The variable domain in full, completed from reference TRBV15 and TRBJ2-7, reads DAMVIQNPRYQVTQFGKPVTLSCSQTLNHNVMYWYQQKSSQAPKLLFHYYDKDFNNEADTPDNFQSRRPNTSFCFLDIRSPGLGDTAMYLCATSSDRYPYEQYFGPGTRLTVT.

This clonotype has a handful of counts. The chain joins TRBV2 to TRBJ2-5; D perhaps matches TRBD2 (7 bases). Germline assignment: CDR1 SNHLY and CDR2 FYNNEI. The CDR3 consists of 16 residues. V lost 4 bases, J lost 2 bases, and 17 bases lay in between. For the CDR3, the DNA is TGTGCCAGCAGTGGGGGGGGCGACCGGCGGCAAGAGACCCAGTACTTC. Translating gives CASSGGGDRRQETQYF.

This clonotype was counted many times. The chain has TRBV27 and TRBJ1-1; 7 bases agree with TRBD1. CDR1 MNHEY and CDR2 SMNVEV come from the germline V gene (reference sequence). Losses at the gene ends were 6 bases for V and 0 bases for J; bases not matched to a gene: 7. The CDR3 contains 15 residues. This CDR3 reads CASSPTDRVNTEAFF. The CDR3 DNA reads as TGTGCCAGCAGCCCCACCGACAGGGTGAACACTGAAGCTTTCTTT.

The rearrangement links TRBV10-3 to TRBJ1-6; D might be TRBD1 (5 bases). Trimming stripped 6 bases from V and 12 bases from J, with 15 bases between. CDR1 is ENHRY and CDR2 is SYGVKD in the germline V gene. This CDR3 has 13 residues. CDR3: CAIREGREGPLHF. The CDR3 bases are TGTGCCATCAGAGAAGGCAGGGAAGGACCCCTCCACTTT.

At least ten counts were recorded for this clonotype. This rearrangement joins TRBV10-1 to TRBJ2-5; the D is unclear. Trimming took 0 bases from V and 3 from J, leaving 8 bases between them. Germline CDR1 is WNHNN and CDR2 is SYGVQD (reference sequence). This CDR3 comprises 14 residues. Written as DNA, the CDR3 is TGCGCCAGCAGTGAGTCGAGCCCCGAAGAGACCCAGTACTTC. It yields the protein CASSESSPEETQYF.

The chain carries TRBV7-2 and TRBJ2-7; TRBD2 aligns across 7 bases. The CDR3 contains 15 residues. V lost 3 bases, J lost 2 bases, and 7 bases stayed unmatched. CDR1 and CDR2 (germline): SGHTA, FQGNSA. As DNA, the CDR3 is TGTGCCAGCAGCTTTCGGGGGGATCCGACCTACGAGCAGTACTTC. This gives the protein CASSFRGDPTYEQYF.

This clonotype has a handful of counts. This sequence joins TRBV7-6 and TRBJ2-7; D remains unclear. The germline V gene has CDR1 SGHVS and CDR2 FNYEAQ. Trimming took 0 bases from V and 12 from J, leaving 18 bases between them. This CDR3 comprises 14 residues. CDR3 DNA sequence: TGTGCCAGCAGCTTAGCGGCAGGATCCTACGAACGGTACTTC. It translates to CASSLAAGSYERYF.

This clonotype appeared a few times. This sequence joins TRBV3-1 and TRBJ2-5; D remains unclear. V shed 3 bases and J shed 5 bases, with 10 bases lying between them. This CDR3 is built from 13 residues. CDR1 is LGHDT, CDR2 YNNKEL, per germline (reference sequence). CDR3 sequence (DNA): TGTGCCAGCAGCCAGAATCCCGGGGAGACCCAGTACTTC. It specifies CASSQNPGETQYF.

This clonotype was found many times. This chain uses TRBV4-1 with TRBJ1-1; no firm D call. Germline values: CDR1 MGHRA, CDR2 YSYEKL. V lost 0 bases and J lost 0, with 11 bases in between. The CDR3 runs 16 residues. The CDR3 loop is CASSQEQGGMNTEAFF. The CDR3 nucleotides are TGCGCCAGCAGCCAAGAACAAGGCGGAATGAACACTGAAGCTTTCTTT.

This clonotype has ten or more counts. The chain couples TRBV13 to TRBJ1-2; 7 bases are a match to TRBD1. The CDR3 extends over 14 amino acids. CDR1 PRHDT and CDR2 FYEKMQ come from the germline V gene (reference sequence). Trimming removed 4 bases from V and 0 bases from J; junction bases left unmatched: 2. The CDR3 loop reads CASSSTGANYGYTF. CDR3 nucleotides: TGTGCCAGCAGCTCTACAGGGGCTAACTATGGCTACACCTTC.

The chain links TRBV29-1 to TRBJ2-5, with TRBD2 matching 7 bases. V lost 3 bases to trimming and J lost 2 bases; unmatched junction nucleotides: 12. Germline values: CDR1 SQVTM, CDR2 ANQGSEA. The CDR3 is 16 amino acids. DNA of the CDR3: TGCAGCGTTGAGCCCGGTCCGCCTAGCGGTCAAGAGACCCAGTACTTC. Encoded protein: CSVEPGPPSGQETQYF.

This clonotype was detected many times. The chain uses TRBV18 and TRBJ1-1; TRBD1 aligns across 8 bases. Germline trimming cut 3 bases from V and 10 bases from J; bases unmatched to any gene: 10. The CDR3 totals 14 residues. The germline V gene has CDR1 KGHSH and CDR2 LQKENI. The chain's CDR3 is CASSPHVQGARAFF. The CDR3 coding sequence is TGTGCCAGCTCACCCCACGTCCAGGGGGCTCGAGCTTTCTTT.

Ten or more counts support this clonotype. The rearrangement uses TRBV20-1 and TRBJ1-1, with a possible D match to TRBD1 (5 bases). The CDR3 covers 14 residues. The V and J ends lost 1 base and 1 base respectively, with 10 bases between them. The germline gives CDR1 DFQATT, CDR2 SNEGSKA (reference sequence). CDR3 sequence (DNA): TGCAGTGCTAGAGGGGGGGTTAAGAACACTGAAGCTTTCTTT. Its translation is CSARGGVKNTEAFF.

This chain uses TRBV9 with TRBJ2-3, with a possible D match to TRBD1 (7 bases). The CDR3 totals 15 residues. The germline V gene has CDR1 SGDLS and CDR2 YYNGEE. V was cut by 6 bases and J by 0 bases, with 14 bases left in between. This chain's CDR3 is CASTRGDRSTDTQYF. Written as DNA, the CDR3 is TGTGCCAGCACCAGGGGGGACCGTAGCACAGATACGCAGTATTTT.

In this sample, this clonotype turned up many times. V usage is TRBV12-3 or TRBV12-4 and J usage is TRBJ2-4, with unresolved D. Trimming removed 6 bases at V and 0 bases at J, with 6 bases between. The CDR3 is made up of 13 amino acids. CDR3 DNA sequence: TGTGCCAGCAGAGGATTAGCCAAAAACATTCAGTACTTC. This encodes CASRGLAKNIQYF.

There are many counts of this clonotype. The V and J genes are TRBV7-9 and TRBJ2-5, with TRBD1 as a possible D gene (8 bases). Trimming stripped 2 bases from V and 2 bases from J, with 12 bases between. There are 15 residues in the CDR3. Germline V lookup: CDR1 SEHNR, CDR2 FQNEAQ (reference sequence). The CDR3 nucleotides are TGTGCCAGCAGCTTAACAGGGGGGGCGCAAGAGACCCAGTACTTC. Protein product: CASSLTGGAQETQYF.